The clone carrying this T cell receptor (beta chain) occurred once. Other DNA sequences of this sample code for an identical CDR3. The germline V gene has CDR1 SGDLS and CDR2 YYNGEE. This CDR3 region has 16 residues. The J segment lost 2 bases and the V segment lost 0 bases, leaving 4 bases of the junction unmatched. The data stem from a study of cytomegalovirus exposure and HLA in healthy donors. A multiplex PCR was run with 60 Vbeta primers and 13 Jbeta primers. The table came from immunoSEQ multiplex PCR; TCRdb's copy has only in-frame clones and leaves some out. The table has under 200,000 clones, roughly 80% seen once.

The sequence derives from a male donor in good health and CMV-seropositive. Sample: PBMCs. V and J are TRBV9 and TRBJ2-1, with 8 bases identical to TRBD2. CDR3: CASSVEGGRTYNEQFF. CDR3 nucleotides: TGTGCCAGCAGCGTAGAAGGCGGGAGGACCTACAATGAGCAGTTCTTC.